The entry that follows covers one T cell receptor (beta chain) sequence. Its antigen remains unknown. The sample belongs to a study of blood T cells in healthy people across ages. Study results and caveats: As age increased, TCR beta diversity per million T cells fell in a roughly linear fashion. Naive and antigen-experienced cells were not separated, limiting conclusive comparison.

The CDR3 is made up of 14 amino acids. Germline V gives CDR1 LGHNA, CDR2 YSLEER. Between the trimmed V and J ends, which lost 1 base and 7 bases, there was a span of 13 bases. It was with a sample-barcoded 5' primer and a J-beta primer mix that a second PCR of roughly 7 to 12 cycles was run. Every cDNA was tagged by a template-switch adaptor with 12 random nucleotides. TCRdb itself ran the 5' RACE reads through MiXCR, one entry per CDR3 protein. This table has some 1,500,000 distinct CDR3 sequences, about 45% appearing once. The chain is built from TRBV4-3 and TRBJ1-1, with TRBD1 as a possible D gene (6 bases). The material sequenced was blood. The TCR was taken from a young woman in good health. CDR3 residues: CASSQGRQGREAFF. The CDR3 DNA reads TGCGCCAGCAGCCAAGGTAGGCAGGGGCGTGAAGCTTTCTTT.